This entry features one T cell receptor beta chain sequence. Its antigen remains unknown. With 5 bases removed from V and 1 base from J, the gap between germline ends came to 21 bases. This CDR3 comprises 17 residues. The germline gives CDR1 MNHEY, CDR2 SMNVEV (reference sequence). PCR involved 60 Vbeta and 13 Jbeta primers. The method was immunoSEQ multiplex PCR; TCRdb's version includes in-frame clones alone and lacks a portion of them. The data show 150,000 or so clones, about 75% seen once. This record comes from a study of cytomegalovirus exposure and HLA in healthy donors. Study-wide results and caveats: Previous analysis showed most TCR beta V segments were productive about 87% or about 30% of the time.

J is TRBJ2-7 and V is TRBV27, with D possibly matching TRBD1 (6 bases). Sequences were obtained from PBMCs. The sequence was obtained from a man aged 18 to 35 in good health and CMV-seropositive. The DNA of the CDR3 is TGTGCCAGCAGTCATCCGAGGGGGACAAAATATTCCTACGAGCAGTACGTC. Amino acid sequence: CASSHPRGTKYSYEQYV.